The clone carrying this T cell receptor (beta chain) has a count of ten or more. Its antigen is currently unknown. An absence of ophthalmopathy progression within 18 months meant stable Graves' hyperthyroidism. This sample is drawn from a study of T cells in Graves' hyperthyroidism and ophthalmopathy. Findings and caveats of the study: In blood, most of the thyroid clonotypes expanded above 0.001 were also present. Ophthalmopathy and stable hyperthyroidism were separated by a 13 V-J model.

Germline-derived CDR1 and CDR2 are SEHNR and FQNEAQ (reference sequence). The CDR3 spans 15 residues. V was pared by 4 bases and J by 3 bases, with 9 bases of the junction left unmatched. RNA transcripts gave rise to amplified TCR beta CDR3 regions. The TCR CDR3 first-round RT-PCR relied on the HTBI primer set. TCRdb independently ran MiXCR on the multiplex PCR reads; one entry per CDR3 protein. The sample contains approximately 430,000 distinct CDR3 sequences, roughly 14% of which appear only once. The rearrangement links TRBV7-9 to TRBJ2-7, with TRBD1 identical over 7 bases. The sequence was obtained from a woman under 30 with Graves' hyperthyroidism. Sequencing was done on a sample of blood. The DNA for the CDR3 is TGTGCCAGCAGCTCCTCGGGACAGCTCCGCTACGAGCAGTACTTC. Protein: CASSSSGQLRYEQYF.